This T cell receptor (beta chain) was documented in a study of cytotoxic CD8 clonotypes in ibrutinib-treated CLL. The V end lost 2 bases, the J end lost 7 bases, and 9 bases lay between the germline ends. The CDR3 spans 13 residues. Germline CDR1 and CDR2: SGHVS and FNYEAQ. Generated by immunoSEQ multiplex PCR, the TCRdb table keeps only in-frame clones and is missing some. The repertoire has some 350,000 clones, over 55% of them found once; the top ten carry roughly 6%. The sequence came from a human donor with chronic lymphocytic leukemia. The source was PBMCs, collected after 36 months of ibrutinib treatment. This chain connects TRBV7-6 to TRBJ1-5; D unclear. The CDR3 spells CASSLSRDQPQHF. CDR3 coding DNA: TGTGCCAGCAGCTTAAGTCGTGACCAGCCCCAGCATTTT. Supplemented by reference TRBV7-6 and TRBJ1-5, the full variable domain reads GAGVSQSPRYKVTKRGQDVALRCDPISGHVSLYWYRQALGQGPEFLTYFNYEAQQDKSGLPNDRFSAERPEGSISTLTIQRTEQRDSAMYRCASSLSRDQPQHFGDGTRLSIL.